One sample yielded the 17 T cell receptor beta chains listed below, sequenced in a study of blood T cell repertoires in COVID-19. Assay: immunoSEQ multiplex PCR; the TCRdb copy retains only in-frame clones and omits some. The table shows roughly 230,000 clones, with about 80% occurring only once. The sample comprised peripheral blood. All receptors derive from a man aged 50 to 60 with active or convalescent COVID-19.

This clone was observed a single time. The chain uses TRBV18 and TRBJ2-6; unclear D gene. Trimming took 4 bases from V and 6 from J, leaving 16 bases between them. Germline V gene lookup returns CDR1 KGHSH and CDR2 LQKENI. The CDR3 spans 16 residues. The CDR3 region is CASSLRHGSEANVLTF. The CDR3 bases are TGTGCCAGCTCACTCCGACACGGATCGGAGGCCAACGTCCTGACTTTC.

The rearrangement uses TRBV12-3 or TRBV12-4 and TRBJ1-5; no clear D. The germline V and J ends were trimmed by 6 bases and 9 bases, with 15 bases remaining between them. The CDR3 sequence is 13 residues long. The CDR3 coding sequence is TGTGCCAGCAGGTCAATGCCCTATGGGCCCCAGCATTTT. It specifies CASRSMPYGPQHF.

This clone showed up just a few times. The chain employs TRBV7-8 and TRBJ1-5; D is uncertain. This CDR3 spans 13 amino acids. V was shortened by 6 bases and J by 0 bases, with 6 bases between the two germline ends. CDR1 is SGHVS, CDR2 FQNEAQ, per germline. The CDR3 protein is CASSRDSNQPQHF. In DNA, the CDR3 is TGTGCCAGCAGTCGGGATAGCAATCAGCCCCAGCATTTT.

The chain combines TRBV30 with TRBJ2-1, with a weak D call TRBD2 (6 bases). This CDR3 has 15 amino acids. Trimming cost V 4 bases and J 3 bases, with 16 bases left between them. The germline CDR1 and CDR2 sequences are GTSNPN and SVGIG (reference sequence). The CDR3 DNA reads as TGTGCCTGGACCTCCGGGGGTGGGCTCTACAATGAGCAGTTCTTC. Translating it yields CAWTSGGGLYNEQFF.

This clone was detected only a few times. The chain links TRBV7-9 to TRBJ2-7; 8 bases fit TRBD1. CDR1 SEHNR and CDR2 FQNEAQ come from the germline V gene (reference sequence). V shed 5 bases, J shed 1 base, and the junction held 10 bases outside the gene matches. The CDR3 is made up of 16 amino acids. CDR3 protein: CASSGRTGRISYEQYF. CDR3 in DNA: TGTGCCAGCAGCGGACGGACAGGGAGGATTTCCTACGAGCAGTACTTC.

The chain uses TRBV5-8 and TRBJ2-7; possibly TRBD1 for D (5 bases). Trimming removed 2 bases at V and 3 bases at J, with 15 bases between. The CDR3 has 15 amino acids. Germline-derived CDR1 and CDR2 are SGHTS and YDEGEE. CDR3 residues: CASSFTGRPDYEQYF. The CDR3 DNA sequence: TGTGCCAGCAGCTTTACAGGCCGTCCAGACTACGAGCAGTACTTC.

A note on this clone: Other DNA sequences within the sample encode an identical CDR3. The chain recombines TRBV19 with TRBJ1-1; D is unclear. Germline V CDR1 and CDR2: LNHDA, SQIVND (reference sequence). V dropped 4 bases and J dropped 1 base, with 7 bases sitting between them. The CDR3 covers 13 residues. The CDR3 spells CASSTTGNTEAFF. CDR3 sequence (DNA): TGTGCCAGTAGTACCACGGGGAACACTGAAGCTTTCTTT.

The V call is TRBV28, the J call TRBJ1-3, with unresolved D. Germline V gene data show CDR1 as MDHEN and CDR2 as SYDVKM. This CDR3 is 15 amino acids long. V was shortened by 2 bases and J by 0 bases, with 8 bases between the two germline ends. The CDR3 loop is CASSLGQASGNTIYF. The CDR3 DNA reads TGTGCCAGCAGTTTAGGGCAGGCCTCTGGAAACACCATATATTTT.

CDR3 sequence (DNA): TGTGCCAGCAGTGAAGGTGGACAGGGGGTCTACGAGCAGTACTTC. Protein product: CASSEGGQGVYEQYF. This chain joins TRBV2 and TRBJ2-7; 10 nucleotides match TRBD1. Trimming cost V 1 base and J 3 bases; bases outside gene matches: 3. There are 15 residues in the CDR3. Germline V lookup: CDR1 SNHLY, CDR2 FYNNEI.

V and J are TRBV11-2 and TRBJ1-5; no reliable D call. This CDR3 is 15 amino acids long. Trimming took off 1 base at V and 1 base at J, with 8 bases between the two ends. Germline CDR1 reads SGHAT; CDR2 reads FQNNGV. The CDR3 region is CASSLGPRSNQPQHF. The CDR3 DNA follows: TGTGCCAGCAGCTTAGGTCCCAGGAGCAATCAGCCCCAGCATTTT.

The chain recombines TRBV3-1 (or the pseudogene TRBV3-2) with TRBJ2-5, with a tentative D call TRBD2 (6 bases). Germline lookup yields CDR1 LGHDT and CDR2 YNNKEL (reference sequence). V was shortened by 2 bases and J by 5 bases, with 18 bases between the two germline ends. The CDR3 is 16 amino acids. In DNA, the CDR3 is TGTGCCAGCAGCCAAATATGGGGTAGCGGAGGGGAGACCCAGTACTTC. Amino acids: CASSQIWGSGGETQYF.

This clone was found a few times. The genes are TRBV12-5 and TRBJ1-3; a possible D gene is TRBD1 (6 bases). The CDR3 contains 16 residues. The V end was cut by 7 bases, the J end by 0 bases, with 16 bases between. The germline gives CDR1 LGHNT, CDR2 FRNRAP. The CDR3 DNA reads as TGTGCTAGTGCCGAGGACAGTGCTAGCTCTGGAAACACCATATATTTT. Protein sequence: CASAEDSASSGNTIYF.

V is TRBV30 and J is TRBJ1-6; D gene unclear. The CDR3 has 13 amino acids. Trimming removed 2 bases from V and 10 bases from J, with 12 bases in between. Germline V gives CDR1 GTSNPN, CDR2 SVGIG (reference sequence). In nucleotides, the CDR3 is TGTGCCTGGAGTCCGACCGTGGAGTCACCCCTCCACTTT. This codes for CAWSPTVESPLHF.

The rearrangement joins TRBV3-1 (or the pseudogene TRBV3-2) to TRBJ2-1, with TRBD1 as a possible D gene (7 bases). The V end lost 0 bases, the J end lost 7 bases, and 16 bases lay between the germline ends. CDR1 and CDR2 from the germline V gene are LGHDT and YNNKEL (reference sequence). This CDR3 has 16 residues. CDR3 in DNA: TGTGCCAGCAGCCAAGAGGTAGGGGGCGCGGGAAATGAGCAGTTCTTC. It codes for CASSQEVGGAGNEQFF.

This clone was counted once. This chain links TRBV27 with TRBJ1-2, with 8 nucleotides matching TRBD1. V was pared by 6 bases and J by 4 bases, with 4 bases of the junction left unmatched. Germline V gene data show CDR1 as MNHEY and CDR2 as SMNVEV (reference sequence). This CDR3 region has 13 residues. The CDR3 sequence is CASRWTGSYGYTF. In DNA form, the CDR3 reads TGTGCCAGCAGGTGGACAGGGAGCTATGGCTACACCTTC.

The chain has TRBV19 and TRBJ1-1, with 8 positions matching TRBD1. The germline V gene has CDR1 LNHDA and CDR2 SQIVND (reference sequence). The CDR3 consists of 16 residues. The V segment lost 4 bases and the J segment 4 bases; nucleotides outside the gene matches: 11. The CDR3 spells CASSTDRGWGGTEAFF. The CDR3 nucleotides are TGTGCCAGTAGTACCGACAGGGGTTGGGGAGGCACTGAAGCTTTCTTT. Looking up the rest from reference TRBV19 and TRBJ1-1 gives the full variable domain: DGGITQSPKYLFRKEGQNVTLSCEQNLNHDAMYWYRQDPGQGLRLIYYSQIVNDFQKGDIAEGYSVSREKKESFPLTVTSAQKNPTAFYLCASSTDRGWGGTEAFFGQGTRLTVV.

This rearrangement joins TRBV4-2 to TRBJ2-1; 7 bases map to TRBD2. Germline loops: CDR1 LGHNA, CDR2 YNFKEQ. After removal of 4 bases from V and 6 bases from J, the junction contained 9 bases not matched to a gene. CDR3 length: 15 residues. The CDR3 loop is CASSPGLTLLNEQFF. CDR3 DNA: TGTGCCAGCAGCCCGGGACTAACCCTGCTCAATGAGCAGTTCTTC.